This entry lists 30 T cell receptor beta chains sequenced from one sample in a study of post-analysis software for immune sequencing data. Findings of the study overall: Patients showed TRBV5-6, TRBV5-1 and TRBV20-1 among four to six TRBV segments more frequent than in controls.

No antigen is known for these receptors. TCR beta libraries were prepared from cDNA with unique molecular identifiers. TCRdb re-analysed the PCR reads in MiXCR, keeping a single row per CDR3 protein. The table includes approximately 440,000 distinct CDR3 sequences, approximately 46% detected once. What was sequenced was blood. The receptors stem from a girl aged 5 to 17 with multiple sclerosis.

The chain links TRBV11-2 to TRBJ2-5; D is possibly TRBD1 or TRBD2 (6 bases each). The J call may be in error: the DNA end matches TRBJ2-7 better. CDR3 length equals 16 residues. Per germline, CDR1 SGHAT and CDR2 FQNNGV. CDR3 sequence (DNA): TGTGCCAGCAGATTGGGCAAGGGGGGCCCTACCTACGAGCAGTACTTC. The encoded protein is CASRLGKGGPTYEQYF.

The chain uses TRBV12-3 or TRBV12-4 and TRBJ2-1; the match to TRBD2 covers 8 bases. The CDR3 has 15 amino acids. The V and J ends lost 6 bases and 2 bases, in that order; junction bases with no gene match: 6. In DNA, the CDR3 is TGTGCCAGCAGCCCCTTCGGGAGGGCCTACAATGAGCAGTTCTTC. It is translated as CASSPFGRAYNEQFF.

As regards this clonotype: One junction end disagrees with the germline gene, perhaps due to a read error. This chain connects TRBV28 to TRBJ2-1, with TRBD1 identical over 10 bases. The CDR3 length is 15 residues. Germline V lookup: CDR1 MDHEN, CDR2 SYDVKM. The CDR3 DNA reads as TGTGCCAGCAGTTCAGGACAGGGGGTCTACAATGGGCAGTTCTTC. Translating it yields CASSSGQGVYNGQFF.

V and J are TRBV12-3 or TRBV12-4 and TRBJ2-5; D is perhaps TRBD1 or TRBD2 (5 bases each). This CDR3 comprises 16 residues. V dropped 4 bases and J dropped 4 bases, with 19 bases sitting between them. CDR3 region: CASSWGTLGAGETQYF. As DNA, the CDR3 is TGTGCCAGCAGTTGGGGGACGTTAGGGGCTGGAGAGACCCAGTACTTC.

This clonotype occurred once. This chain uses TRBV19 with TRBJ2-7, with D perhaps TRBD2 (6 bases). The V gene's germline CDR1 is LNHDA and CDR2 SQIVND (reference sequence). The CDR3 is 13 residues long. The V gene lost 4 bases and the J gene lost 6 bases, with 13 bases spanning the gap. For the CDR3, the DNA is TGTGCCAGTAGTACTACCGAGGGAGGCGAGCAGTACTTC. Protein product: CASSTTEGGEQYF.

This clonotype occurred once. The CDR3 is CASSLSGRGSFYGYTF. The CDR3 coding sequence is TGTGCCAGCAGTTTATCGGGCAGGGGGTCTTTCTATGGCTACACCTTC. The J gene is TRBJ1-2, the V gene TRBV28, with 7 bases fitting TRBD1. The CDR3 consists of 16 residues. The germline CDR1 and CDR2 sequences are MDHEN and SYDVKM. Losses at the gene ends were 1 base for V and 4 bases for J; bases not matched to a gene: 9.

J is TRBJ2-1 and V is TRBV30; 8 bases fit TRBD2. The CDR3 is 15 residues long. V shed 2 bases, J shed 1 base, and the junction held 4 bases outside the gene matches. From germline, CDR1 is GTSNPN and CDR2 SVGIG (reference sequence). This CDR3 reads CAWSPGTRSYNEQFF. DNA of the CDR3: TGTGCCTGGAGTCCCGGGACTAGATCCTACAATGAGCAGTTCTTC.

The rearrangement joins TRBV5-6 to TRBJ2-7; D is perhaps TRBD2 (6 bases). This CDR3 spans 14 amino acids. Germline lookup yields CDR1 SGHDT and CDR2 YYEEEE. V shed 7 bases and J shed 1 base, with 15 bases lying between them. The CDR3 region has the DNA TGTGCCAGCGGTGTGGCGGGATTATCCTACGAGCAGTACTTC. Translating gives CASGVAGLSYEQYF. The whole variable domain, remainder taken from reference TRBV5-6 and TRBJ2-7, is DAGVTQSPTHLIKTRGQQVTLRCSPKSGHDTVSWYQQALGQGPQFIFQYYEEEERQRGNFPDRFSGHQFPNYSSELNVNALLLGDSALYLCASGVAGLSYEQYFGPGTRLTVT.

The V and J genes are TRBV7-2 and TRBJ2-1; D is possibly TRBD2 (6 bases). Trimming removed 5 bases at V and 1 base at J, with 21 bases between. The length of the CDR3 is 18 residues. Germline CDR1 reads SGHTA; CDR2 reads FQGNSA. The CDR3, as DNA: TGTGCCAGCAGCCTCAAAGGATACCGGACTATGTCCTACAATGAGCAGTTCTTC. It is translated as CASSLKGYRTMSYNEQFF.

V is TRBV7-9 and J is TRBJ2-3, with TRBD2 matching over 8 bases. CDR1 and CDR2 (germline): SEHNR, FQNEAQ (reference sequence). The CDR3 runs 16 residues. J gave up 0 bases and V 6 bases, and 8 bases lay outside the gene matches. The DNA of the CDR3 is TGTGCCAGCAGTTCAGTAGCGGGATCTAGCACAGATACGCAGTATTTT. Amino acids: CASSSVAGSSTDTQYF.

This clonotype was detected a few times. V usage is TRBV9 and J usage is TRBJ2-7; D not certain. The CDR3 totals 14 residues. Trimming stripped 0 bases from V and 4 bases from J, with 11 bases between. CDR1 is SGDLS, CDR2 YYNGEE, per germline. The CDR3 bases are TGTGCCAGCAGCGTAGTTAGTGCACCATACGAGCAGTACTTC. As protein: CASSVVSAPYEQYF.

This clonotype was counted once. The chain is built from TRBV6-5 and TRBJ1-2; possibly TRBD1 for D (5 bases). CDR3 size: 15 residues. The germline V gene encodes CDR1 MNHEY and CDR2 SVGAGI. V was clipped by 0 bases and J by 4 bases, with 12 bases between them. This chain's CDR3 is CASSYSIGDFYGYTF. For the CDR3, the DNA is TGTGCCAGCAGTTACTCGATAGGGGACTTCTATGGCTACACCTTC.

This clonotype has just a few counts. The chain employs TRBV24-1 and TRBJ2-5; maybe TRBD1 (5 bases). Germline CDR1 and CDR2: KGHDR and SFDVKD. Trimming took off 2 bases at V and 2 bases at J, with 14 bases between the two ends. The CDR3 has 16 amino acids. The chain's CDR3 is CATSDSPGAEQETQYF. The CDR3 DNA reads as TGTGCCACCAGTGATTCCCCTGGGGCAGAGCAAGAGACCCAGTACTTC.

This clonotype has only a few counts. V and J are TRBV29-1 and TRBJ2-1; 7 positions agree with TRBD1. Trimming took 4 bases from V and 3 from J; bases not matched to a gene: 3. The CDR3 totals 13 residues. The germline V gene encodes CDR1 SQVTM and CDR2 ANQGSEA. The CDR3: CSVAWDSYNEQFF. CDR3 nucleotide sequence: TGCAGCGTTGCCTGGGACAGCTACAATGAGCAGTTCTTC.

This clonotype was picked up a small number of times. The V call is TRBV18, the J call TRBJ2-6; 8 bases agree with TRBD1. With V trimmed by 5 bases and J by 2 bases, 11 bases remained unmatched. The CDR3 runs 18 residues. CDR1 is KGHSH and CDR2 is LQKENI in the germline V gene. The CDR3 reads CASSVDRGAFAGANVLTF. The CDR3 DNA is TGTGCCAGCTCAGTAGACAGGGGCGCCTTCGCTGGGGCCAACGTCCTGACTTTC. Full variable domain (missing parts from reference TRBV18 and TRBJ2-6): NAGVMQNPRHLVRRRGQEARLRCSPMKGHSHVYWYRQLPEEGLKFMVYLQKENIIDESGMPKERFSAEFPKEGPSILRIQQVVRGDSAAYFCASSVDRGAFAGANVLTFGAGSRLTVL.

This clonotype has more than one count but fewer than ten. The chain combines TRBV10-3 with TRBJ2-7, with a weak D call TRBD1 (5 bases). The CDR3 runs to 12 residues. V shed 4 bases and J shed 3 bases, with 7 bases lying between them. Germline CDR1 ENHRY, CDR2 SYGVKD. Written as DNA, the CDR3 is TGTGCCATCAGTGGTCAGGGCTACGAGCAGTACTTC. The encoded protein is CAISGQGYEQYF.

The V call is TRBV12-3 or TRBV12-4, the J call TRBJ2-5; D is unresolved. Deletions cut 7 bases from V and 2 bases from J, with 17 bases between. This CDR3 is 15 amino acids long. CDR3 region: CASNRLGNLQETQYF. The CDR3 DNA reads as TGTGCCAGCAACCGACTGGGGAACTTGCAAGAGACCCAGTACTTC.

This chain joins TRBV13 and TRBJ2-3; D is uncertain. Between the trimmed V and J ends, which lost 3 bases and 5 bases, there was a span of 12 bases. Germline loops: CDR1 PRHDT, CDR2 FYEKMQ (reference sequence). The CDR3 runs 14 residues. CDR3 nucleotide sequence: TGTGCCAGCAGCTTGTCTGGGGTAGAAGATACGCAGTATTTT. It yields the protein CASSLSGVEDTQYF.

This clonotype appeared a few times. This rearrangement joins TRBV6-5 to TRBJ1-2; tentative D call: TRBD1 (5 bases). The CDR3 contains 12 residues. CDR1 is MNHEY and CDR2 is SVGAGI in the germline V gene. The V end lost 5 bases, the J end lost 4 bases, and 8 bases lay between the germline ends. The CDR3 here is CASSIDSYGYTF. The CDR3 DNA sequence: TGTGCCAGCAGTATCGACAGCTATGGCTACACCTTC.

The genes are TRBV28 and TRBJ2-5; tentative D call: TRBD2 (6 bases). V lost 5 bases and J 9 bases, leaving 22 bases between the germline ends. The length of the CDR3 is 15 residues. Germline CDR1 reads MDHEN; CDR2 reads SYDVKM. Here the CDR3 reads CASSRRRDPSSAQYF. The CDR3 nucleotides read TGTGCCAGCAGTCGGAGGCGGGACCCCTCGTCGGCCCAGTACTTC.

This chain joins TRBV20-1 and TRBJ2-1, with D unclear. CDR3 size: 12 residues. In germline, CDR1 is DFQATT, CDR2 SNEGSKA (reference sequence). V lost 1 base and J 5 bases, leaving 6 bases between the germline ends. The CDR3 here is CSARVLDNEQFF. CDR3 DNA sequence: TGCAGTGCTAGAGTACTCGACAATGAGCAGTTCTTC.

This clonotype came up many times. The V gene is TRBV4-2, the J gene TRBJ2-1; tentative D call: TRBD2 (6 bases). The V and J ends lost 3 bases and 9 bases respectively, with 18 bases between them. The CDR3 covers 15 residues. CDR1 and CDR2 from the germline V gene are LGHNA and YNFKEQ. The CDR3 spells CASSQEAFSSVEQFF. CDR3 nucleotides: TGTGCCAGCAGCCAGGAGGCCTTTTCTAGCGTTGAGCAGTTCTTC.

V and J are TRBV29-1 and TRBJ2-2; D remains ambiguous. CDR3 size: 11 residues. Germline loops: CDR1 SQVTM, CDR2 ANQGSEA. V shed 6 bases and J shed 2 bases, with 4 bases lying between them. CDR3 sequence: CSVVNTGELFF. In nucleotides, the CDR3 is TGCAGCGTCGTCAACACCGGGGAGCTGTTTTTT.

This clonotype came up a few times. This CDR3 is CASSGRTSGENEQFF. DNA of the CDR3: TGCGCCAGCAGCGGGAGGACTAGCGGGGAGAATGAGCAGTTCTTC. The V call is TRBV5-1, the J call TRBJ2-1, with 12 bases that match TRBD2. With V trimmed by 4 bases and J by 7 bases, 6 bases remained unmatched. From germline, CDR1 is SGHRS and CDR2 YFSETQ. CDR3 length: 15 residues. Full variable domain (rest looked up from reference TRBV5-1 and TRBJ2-1): KAGVTQTPRYLIKTRGQQVTLSCSPISGHRSVSWYQQTPGQGLQFLFEYFSETQRNKGNFPGRFSGRQFSNSRSEMNVSTLELGDSALYLCASSGRTSGENEQFFGPGTRLTVL.

This clonotype was detected only a few times. The rearrangement joins TRBV12-3 or TRBV12-4 to TRBJ2-7; 10 positions match TRBD2. Trimming at V came to 4 bases and at J to 2 bases, leaving 2 bases not matched to a gene. The CDR3 runs 14 residues. This CDR3 is CASSYTSGTYEQYF. CDR3 coding DNA: TGTGCCAGCAGTTACACTAGCGGGACCTACGAGCAGTACTTC.

The rearrangement joins TRBV28 to TRBJ1-2; D is ambiguous. V dropped 4 bases and J dropped 3 bases, with 18 bases sitting between them. Per the germline V gene, CDR1 is MDHEN and CDR2 is SYDVKM. The CDR3 is made up of 16 amino acids. CDR3 protein: CASSSFSREVDYGYTF. CDR3 nucleotides: TGTGCCAGCAGTTCTTTCTCACGTGAGGTGGACTATGGCTACACCTTC.

This clonotype was seen only a few times. The rearrangement uses TRBV29-1 and TRBJ2-1, with D possibly being TRBD2 (6 bases). With 6 bases removed from V and 10 bases from J, the gap between germline ends came to 16 bases. The CDR3 extends over 12 amino acids. CDR1 and CDR2 from the germline V gene are SQVTM and ANQGSEA. The CDR3 protein is CSVETGEYEQFF. In nucleotides, the CDR3 is TGCAGCGTAGAAACGGGAGAGTACGAGCAGTTCTTC.

V gene TRBV6-5 combines with J gene TRBJ2-3, with a weak D call TRBD1 (6 bases). The CDR3 extends over 14 amino acids. Per the germline V gene, CDR1 is MNHEY and CDR2 is SVGAGI. Trimming took off 6 bases at V and 0 bases at J, with 10 bases between the two ends. DNA of the CDR3: TGTGCCAGCAGACGGACAGCTAGCACAGATACGCAGTATTTT. Translated, it gives CASRRTASTDTQYF.

The sample holds one count of this clonotype. The V gene is TRBV28, the J gene TRBJ2-1; 12 bases map to TRBD2. CDR3 length: 18 residues. Germline CDR1 MDHEN, CDR2 SYDVKM. V was pared by 5 bases and J by 3 bases, with 11 bases of the junction left unmatched. CDR3 sequence: CASSPSGLAGTIYNEQFF. The CDR3 nucleotides read TGTGCCAGCAGTCCCTCCGGACTAGCGGGAACGATCTACAATGAGCAGTTCTTC.

The V gene is TRBV20-1, the J gene TRBJ2-3; D gene ambiguous. The germline V gene encodes CDR1 DFQATT and CDR2 SNEGSKA (reference sequence). CDR3 length: 11 amino acids. The ends were cut back, 5 bases at V and 4 bases at J, with 7 bases in the middle. The CDR3 loop reads CSAPRADTQYF. In DNA, the CDR3 is TGCAGTGCTCCCCGTGCAGATACGCAGTATTTT.